This passage covers 27 T cell receptor beta chains from one sample sequenced in a study of T cell responses to AZD1222 COVID-19 vaccine. Libraries were prepared by immunoSEQ multiplex PCR; TCRdb keeps only in-frame clonotypes and omits some of them. The sample lists 120,000 or so clones, roughly 89% occurring once. Sequencing was performed on peripheral blood, taken on day 0 of AZD1222 vaccination. These receptors all stem from an adult in good health.

CDR3 loop: CASSFQGPYEQYF. The CDR3, as DNA: TGTGCCAGCAGCTTCCAGGGACCCTACGAGCAGTACTTC. V is TRBV5-6 and J is TRBJ2-7, with D possibly being TRBD1 or TRBD2 (5 bases each). Germline values: CDR1 SGHDT, CDR2 YYEEEE. V was trimmed by 2 bases and J by 2 bases, leaving 8 bases between them. This CDR3 has 13 residues. The variable domain in full, with the rest retrieved from reference TRBV5-6 and TRBJ2-7, is DAGVTQSPTHLIKTRGQQVTLRCSPKSGHDTVSWYQQALGQGPQFIFQYYEEEERQRGNFPDRFSGHQFPNYSSELNVNALLLGDSALYLCASSFQGPYEQYFGPGTRLTVT.

The chain links TRBV5-1 to TRBJ2-6; D unresolved. Germline assignment: CDR1 SGHRS and CDR2 YFSETQ. Trimming shortened V by 1 base and J by 0 bases, and 8 bases separated the two germline ends. CDR3 length: 16 residues. The CDR3 coding sequence is TGCGCCAGCAGCTTGCCCCGAACCTCTGGGGCCAACGTCCTGACTTTC. Translated, it gives CASSLPRTSGANVLTF. Using reference TRBV5-1 and TRBJ2-6 for the parts outside the CDR3, the full variable domain is KAGVTQTPRYLIKTRGQQVTLSCSPISGHRSVSWYQQTPGQGLQFLFEYFSETQRNKGNFPGRFSGRQFSNSRSEMNVSTLELGDSALYLCASSLPRTSGANVLTFGAGSRLTVL.

The CDR3 loop is CASSFDRGVTGELFF. CDR3 in DNA: TGCGCCAGCAGTTTTGACAGGGGGGTCACCGGGGAGCTGTTTTTT. The chain carries TRBV5-1 and TRBJ2-2; 9 bases line up with TRBD1. V gave up 5 bases and J gave up 4 bases; unmatched junction bases: 6. Germline V gene data show CDR1 as SGHRS and CDR2 as YFSETQ. There are 15 residues in the CDR3. Full variable domain (outside the CDR3, taken from reference TRBV5-1 and TRBJ2-2): KAGVTQTPRYLIKTRGQQVTLSCSPISGHRSVSWYQQTPGQGLQFLFEYFSETQRNKGNFPGRFSGRQFSNSRSEMNVSTLELGDSALYLCASSFDRGVTGELFFGEGSRLTVL.

In this sample, this clone turned up once. The chain has TRBV30 and TRBJ1-5, with D unclear. V was shortened by 2 bases and J by 2 bases, with 7 bases between the two germline ends. The CDR3 covers 13 residues. CDR1 and CDR2 (germline): GTSNPN, SVGIG (reference sequence). This CDR3 is CAWSSGGNQPQHF. The CDR3, as DNA: TGTGCCTGGAGTAGCGGAGGCAATCAGCCCCAGCATTTT.

This chain connects TRBV5-8 to TRBJ2-7; D may be TRBD1 (6 bases). The V and J ends lost 5 bases and 2 bases respectively, with 11 bases between them. CDR1 is SGHTS, CDR2 YDEGEE, per germline. The CDR3 is 13 residues long. CDR3 residues: CASRGQKTYEQYF. The CDR3 DNA reads as TGTGCCAGCAGAGGACAGAAAACCTACGAGCAGTACTTC.

This rearrangement joins TRBV19 to TRBJ1-1, with D uncertain. The CDR3 runs to 13 residues. Germline CDR1 is LNHDA and CDR2 is SQIVND (reference sequence). V lost 6 bases, J lost 3 bases, and 11 bases lay in between. DNA of the CDR3: TGTGCCAGTAGCACCTACACCGACACTGAAGCTTTCTTT. Protein: CASSTYTDTEAFF. Variable domain in full (rest from reference TRBV19 and TRBJ1-1): DGGITQSPKYLFRKEGQNVTLSCEQNLNHDAMYWYRQDPGQGLRLIYYSQIVNDFQKGDIAEGYSVSREKKESFPLTVTSAQKNPTAFYLCASSTYTDTEAFFGQGTRLTVV.

The chain combines TRBV2 with TRBJ1-6; D not certain. The germline V gene encodes CDR1 SNHLY and CDR2 FYNNEI. The CDR3 spans 15 residues. With 1 base removed from V and 7 bases from J, the gap between germline ends came to 11 bases. CDR3 coding DNA: TGTGCCAGCAGTGAAGTGGCGGAGCCCAATTCACCCCTCCACTTT. Its translation: CASSEVAEPNSPLHF.

The J gene is TRBJ1-5, the V gene TRBV20-1, with D possibly being TRBD1 (5 bases). This CDR3 region has 13 residues. Trimming took off 3 bases at V and 5 bases at J, with 11 bases between the two ends. Germline V gives CDR1 DFQATT, CDR2 SNEGSKA (reference sequence). In DNA, the CDR3 is TGCAGTGCTAGTGGTGGGGCCGATCAGCCCCAGCATTTT. This gives the protein CSASGGADQPQHF.

This sequence joins TRBV18 and TRBJ2-3, with 7 bases aligning to TRBD2. Looked up from germline, CDR1 is KGHSH and CDR2 is LQKENI. The ends lost 3 bases at V and 3 bases at J; junction bases unmatched: 3. CDR3 length: 14 residues. CDR3: CASSPSGGTDTQYF. The CDR3 region has the DNA TGTGCCAGCTCACCGTCGGGGGGTACAGATACGCAGTATTTT. The entire variable domain, with the rest obtained from reference TRBV18 and TRBJ2-3, is as follows: NAGVMQNPRHLVRRRGQEARLRCSPMKGHSHVYWYRQLPEEGLKFMVYLQKENIIDESGMPKERFSAEFPKEGPSILRIQQVVRGDSAAYFCASSPSGGTDTQYFGPGTRLTVL.

This chain uses TRBV5-4 with TRBJ2-1; D is undetermined. Germline assignment: CDR1 SGHNT and CDR2 YYREEE (reference sequence). CDR3 length: 14 amino acids. Trimming shortened V by 0 bases and J by 7 bases, and 11 bases separated the two germline ends. As DNA, the CDR3 is TGTGCCAGCAGCTTGGAGTCGTTTGGGAATGAGCAGTTCTTC. This translates into CASSLESFGNEQFF.

The chain employs TRBV7-6 and TRBJ2-3; 11 bases fit TRBD1. Losses at the gene ends were 4 bases for V and 2 bases for J; bases not matched to a gene: 8. Germline V gene lookup returns CDR1 SGHVS and CDR2 FNYEAQ. The CDR3 runs 17 residues. CDR3 nucleotides: TGTGCCAGCAGCTCGACCGGGACAGGGGGTTACACAGATACGCAGTATTTT. This sequence encodes CASSSTGTGGYTDTQYF.

V gene TRBV5-1 combines with J gene TRBJ2-3; TRBD2 is a possible D gene (7 bases). The CDR3 totals 16 residues. The germline V gene encodes CDR1 SGHRS and CDR2 YFSETQ. V lost 1 base, J lost 3 bases, and 15 bases lay in between. This CDR3 reads CASSLLMGGGTDTQYF. The DNA of the CDR3 is TGCGCCAGCAGCTTGCTGATGGGAGGGGGGACAGATACGCAGTATTTT.

This clone appeared a few times. The chain recombines TRBV6-5 with TRBJ2-6, with D unclear. Germline V gene lookup returns CDR1 MNHEY and CDR2 SVGAGI. The CDR3 extends over 14 amino acids. V lost 5 bases and J lost 0, with 5 bases in between. DNA of the CDR3: TGTGCCAGCAGTCCCTACTCTGGGGCCAACGTCCTGACTTTC. Translating gives CASSPYSGANVLTF.

This clone was counted a single time. The rearrangement uses TRBV24-1 and TRBJ1-2; D may be TRBD1 (5 bases). Deletions cut 6 bases from V and 2 bases from J, with 18 bases between. The CDR3 spans 16 residues. From germline, CDR1 is KGHDR and CDR2 SFDVKD. The CDR3 nucleotides are TGTGCCACCAGTAACCGGGGACTGGACGGAAACTATGGCTACACCTTC. This sequence encodes CATSNRGLDGNYGYTF.

This chain connects TRBV12-3 or TRBV12-4 to TRBJ1-1, with D unresolved. CDR3 length equals 13 residues. The V and J ends lost 6 bases and 4 bases respectively, with 12 bases between them. As DNA, the CDR3 is TGTGCCAGCAGCGGAGGGCGCCTCACTGAAGCTTTCTTT. Residues: CASSGGRLTEAFF.

The chain uses TRBV5-1 and TRBJ1-4; maybe TRBD1 (6 bases). V lost 4 bases and J lost 4, with 11 bases in between. The CDR3 covers 14 residues. Per germline, CDR1 SGHRS and CDR2 YFSETQ. The CDR3 sequence is CASSRGQNNEKLFF. In nucleotides, the CDR3 is TGCGCCAGCAGCCGGGGACAAAATAATGAAAAACTGTTTTTT.

This clone was picked up a small number of times. The V and J genes are TRBV28 and TRBJ1-5; no clear D gene. Germline-derived CDR1 and CDR2 are MDHEN and SYDVKM. Trimming pared 7 bases from V and 7 bases from J, leaving 14 bases between. The CDR3 sequence is 13 residues long. The CDR3 DNA follows: TGTGCCAGCACCATTAGTCACAGCCAGCCCCAGCATTTT. As protein: CASTISHSQPQHF.

The V gene is TRBV2, the J gene TRBJ1-3; TRBD1 might be the D (5 bases). The germline CDR1 and CDR2 sequences are SNHLY and FYNNEI. With 2 bases removed from V and 4 bases from J, the gap between germline ends came to 9 bases. CDR3 length equals 14 residues. The CDR3 spells CASSEPGLGNTIYF. CDR3 sequence (DNA): TGTGCCAGCAGTGAACCAGGGTTGGGAAACACCATATATTTT.

This chain links TRBV18 with TRBJ2-2, with 11 nucleotides matching TRBD2. The CDR3 has 16 amino acids. The V and J ends lost 4 bases and 2 bases, in that order; junction bases with no gene match: 3. Germline CDR1 is KGHSH and CDR2 is LQKENI. The DNA of the CDR3 is TGTGCCAGCTCACGTACTAGCGGGAGAAACACCGGGGAGCTGTTTTTT. It translates to CASSRTSGRNTGELFF.

This clone was observed once. The chain couples TRBV10-3 to TRBJ1-2; no firm D call. Deletions cut 2 bases from V and 3 bases from J, with 7 bases between. This CDR3 contains 13 residues. Germline V gene lookup returns CDR1 ENHRY and CDR2 SYGVKD. The chain's CDR3 is CAISEMTDYGYTF. For the CDR3, the DNA is TGTGCCATCAGTGAGATGACGGACTATGGCTACACCTTC.

The chain combines TRBV5-1 with TRBJ2-3; D gene unclear. The V end lost 0 bases, the J end lost 5 bases, and 10 bases lay between the germline ends. The V gene's germline CDR1 is SGHRS and CDR2 YFSETQ. CDR3 length: 14 amino acids. The CDR3 coding sequence is TGCGCCAGCAGCTTGGTTGGATTTGGAGATACGCAGTATTTT. This codes for CASSLVGFGDTQYF.

This chain joins TRBV6-5 and TRBJ1-4; D gene uncertain. V lost 6 bases to trimming and J lost 8 bases, with 16 bases between them. This CDR3 is built from 14 residues. Germline values: CDR1 MNHEY, CDR2 SVGAGI. In nucleotides, the CDR3 is TGTGCCAGCAGCCACCCCCTCGAAGGGGAAAAACTGTTTTTT. Protein: CASSHPLEGEKLFF.

The CDR3 is CASSRLLNQPQHF. In nucleotides, the CDR3 is TGTGCCAGCAGTCGACTTCTAAATCAGCCCCAGCATTTT. The V gene is TRBV27, the J gene TRBJ1-5; D is unresolved. Germline CDR1 reads MNHEY; CDR2 reads SMNVEV (reference sequence). This CDR3 has 13 amino acids. V lost 5 bases to trimming and J lost 4 bases, with 9 bases between them.

The V and J genes are TRBV5-4 and TRBJ2-7; 11 bases match TRBD1. The CDR3 contains 15 residues. With 4 bases clipped from V and 6 bases from J, the junction kept 9 bases outside the gene matches. The germline gives CDR1 SGHNT, CDR2 YYREEE (reference sequence). The CDR3 DNA reads TGTGCCAGCAGCCTCTTGGGACAGGGGGTTTCCGAGCAGTACTTC. Protein: CASSLLGQGVSEQYF.

CDR3 loop: CASRLHEGSGYTF. For the CDR3, the DNA is TGTGCCAGCAGATTACACGAGGGAAGCGGCTACACCTTC. J is TRBJ1-2 and V is TRBV7-9; D ambiguous. Germline V gene data show CDR1 as SEHNR and CDR2 as FQNEAQ (reference sequence). This CDR3 contains 13 residues. The ends were cut back, 6 bases at V and 8 bases at J, with 16 bases in the middle.

The chain is built from TRBV28 and TRBJ1-4, with 7 nucleotides matching TRBD1. V shed 7 bases and J 5 bases; nucleotides not matched to a gene: 10. CDR3 size: 15 residues. Per germline, CDR1 MDHEN and CDR2 SYDVKM. CDR3 amino acids: CASNDQGQPNEKLFF. The DNA for the CDR3 is TGTGCCAGCAACGATCAGGGACAGCCGAATGAAAAACTGTTTTTT.

The chain recombines TRBV9 with TRBJ2-2, with TRBD2 matching over 8 bases. In germline, CDR1 is SGDLS, CDR2 YYNGEE. This CDR3 spans 17 amino acids. Unmatched junction bases numbered 9, after V lost 4 bases and J lost 1 base. The CDR3 protein is CASSTHIAGMNTGELFF. The CDR3 nucleotides are TGTGCCAGCAGCACACACATAGCGGGGATGAACACCGGGGAGCTGTTTTTT. Variable domain in full (rest from reference TRBV9 and TRBJ2-2): DSGVTQTPKHLITATGQRVTLRCSPRSGDLSVYWYQQSLDQGLQFLIQYYNGEERAKGNILERFSAQQFPDLHSELNLSSLELGDSALYFCASSTHIAGMNTGELFFGEGSRLTVL.